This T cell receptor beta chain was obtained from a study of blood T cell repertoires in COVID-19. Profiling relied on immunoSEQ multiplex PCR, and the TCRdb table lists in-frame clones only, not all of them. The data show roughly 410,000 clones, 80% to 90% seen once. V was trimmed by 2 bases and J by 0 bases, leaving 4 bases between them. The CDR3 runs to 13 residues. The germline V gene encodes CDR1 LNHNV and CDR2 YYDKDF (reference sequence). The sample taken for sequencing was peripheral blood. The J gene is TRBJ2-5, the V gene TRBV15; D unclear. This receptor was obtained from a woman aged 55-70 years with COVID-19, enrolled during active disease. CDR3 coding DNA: TGTGCCACCAGCAGATCGTACCAAGAGACCCAGTACTTC. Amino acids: CATSRSYQETQYF.